These T cell receptor beta chains were read from a single sample in a study of beta chain features in type 1 diabetes. Sequencing was performed with immunoSEQ multiplex PCR; in TCRdb, only in-frame clones are kept and a portion is missing. Of about 330,000 clones in the sample, 9.5% to 12% are singletons; the top ten hold 0.015%. The sequenced sample was naive CD4+ T cells from blood. These receptors were obtained from a woman under 40 in good health. Each CDR3 is given with its conserved first and last residue. Fields, in order: V gene, J gene, clone size, D gene, CDR3 protein, CDR3 DNA. The D gene is left open where the match is weak. Clone size is not always given. Where it is, it says once, few, many or a class for expanded clones.

v_call: TRBV7-9
j_call: TRBJ2-7
clone_size: few
d_call: NA
cdr3_aa: CASSLPGAIYEQYF
cdr3_nt: TGTGCCAGCAGCTTACCAGGGGCAATCTACGAGCAGTACTTC

v_call: TRBV18
j_call: TRBJ2-3
clone_size: few
d_call: TRBD2
cdr3_aa: CASSPTAGVTDTQYF
cdr3_nt: TGTGCCAGCTCACCGACTGCGGGAGTTACAGATACGCAGTATTTT

v_call: TRBV29-1
j_call: TRBJ2-5
clone_size: few
d_call: TRBD1
cdr3_aa: CSAEAPPGGGETQYF
cdr3_nt: TGCAGCGCAGAGGCCCCGCCAGGGGGTGGAGAGACCCAGTACTTC

v_call: TRBV28
j_call: TRBJ1-4
clone_size: few
d_call: NA
cdr3_aa: CAIGTPPGGEKLFF
cdr3_nt: TGTGCCATCGGGACACCACCGGGTGGTGAAAAACTGTTTTTT

v_call: TRBV20-1
j_call: TRBJ2-7
clone_size: few
d_call: TRBD1
cdr3_aa: CSVDREYEQYF
cdr3_nt: TGCAGTGTTGACAGGGAGTACGAGCAGTACTTC

v_call: TRBV7-2
j_call: TRBJ2-4
clone_size: NA
d_call: NA
cdr3_aa: CASSFMTNIQYF
cdr3_nt: TGTGCCAGCAGCTTTATGACTAACATTCAGTACTTC

v_call: TRBV28
j_call: TRBJ2-7
clone_size: NA
d_call: NA
cdr3_aa: CASSPVAPYEQYF
cdr3_nt: TGTGCCAGCAGCCCAGTAGCCCCCTACGAGCAGTACTTC

v_call: TRBV15
j_call: TRBJ2-1
clone_size: NA
d_call: TRBD2
cdr3_aa: CATRRPGLAGGGQFF
cdr3_nt: TGTGCCACCCGCCGACCCGGACTAGCGGGAGGCGGACAGTTCTTC

v_call: TRBV5-1
j_call: TRBJ2-1
clone_size: NA
d_call: TRBD1
cdr3_aa: CASSYGQGANGEQFF
cdr3_nt: TGCGCCAGCAGCTACGGACAGGGGGCGAACGGTGAGCAGTTCTTC

v_call: TRBV7-3
j_call: TRBJ2-2
clone_size: few
d_call: NA
cdr3_aa: CASSLHAVENTGELFF
cdr3_nt: TGTGCCAGCAGCTTACACGCGGTAGAAAACACCGGGGAGCTGTTTTTT

v_call: TRBV6-5
j_call: TRBJ2-7
clone_size: NA
d_call: TRBD2
cdr3_aa: CASSSPGGRNYEQYF
cdr3_nt: TGTGCCAGCAGTTCCCCCGGCGGGAGGAATTACGAGCAGTACTTC

v_call: TRBV7-9
j_call: TRBJ1-5
clone_size: NA
d_call: NA
cdr3_aa: CASSSGERTDSNQPQHF
cdr3_nt: TGTGCCAGCAGTTCCGGTGAGCGGACAGATAGCAATCAGCCCCAGCATTTT

v_call: TRBV5-4
j_call: TRBJ2-1
clone_size: few
d_call: NA
cdr3_aa: CASNRDHNEQFF
cdr3_nt: TGTGCCAGCAACAGGGATCACAATGAGCAGTTCTTC

v_call: TRBV6-6
j_call: TRBJ2-4
clone_size: NA
d_call: TRBD1
cdr3_aa: CASSSGQGASSSIQYF
cdr3_nt: TGTGCCAGCAGTTCGGGACAGGGCGCTTCGTCGAGCATTCAGTACTTC

v_call: TRBV7-8
j_call: TRBJ2-5
clone_size: NA
d_call: NA
cdr3_aa: CASSRNRDEYQETQYF
cdr3_nt: TGTGCCAGCAGCAGAAACAGAGACGAATACCAAGAGACCCAGTACTTC

v_call: TRBV28
j_call: TRBJ2-5
clone_size: NA
d_call: TRBD2
cdr3_aa: CASSLVSSGQETQYF
cdr3_nt: TGTGCCAGCAGTTTGGTTTCTAGCGGCCAAGAGACCCAGTACTTC

v_call: TRBV11-3
j_call: TRBJ2-1
clone_size: NA
d_call: TRBD1
cdr3_aa: CASSLGQGPYNEQFF
cdr3_nt: TGTGCCAGCAGCTTAGGACAGGGCCCTTACAATGAGCAGTTCTTC

v_call: TRBV30
j_call: TRBJ2-6
clone_size: NA
d_call: NA
cdr3_aa: CAWRQSGANVLTF
cdr3_nt: TGTGCCTGGAGACAGTCTGGGGCCAACGTCCTGACTTTC

v_call: TRBV4-3
j_call: TRBJ2-5
clone_size: few
d_call: NA
cdr3_aa: CASSQESRETQYF
cdr3_nt: TGCGCCAGCAGCCAAGAGTCGCGAGAGACCCAGTACTTC

v_call: TRBV25-1
j_call: TRBJ2-5
clone_size: NA
d_call: NA
cdr3_aa: CASSVGLETQYF
cdr3_nt: TGTGCCAGCAGTGTGGGCCTAGAGACCCAGTACTTC

v_call: TRBV6-5
j_call: TRBJ2-2
clone_size: NA
d_call: NA
cdr3_aa: CASSYSGFWDTGELFF
cdr3_nt: TGTGCCAGCAGTTACTCGGGCTTTTGGGACACCGGGGAGCTGTTTTTT

v_call: TRBV6-6
j_call: TRBJ1-2
clone_size: NA
d_call: NA
cdr3_aa: CASSYMEGIYGYTF
cdr3_nt: TGTGCCAGCAGTTACATGGAGGGGATCTATGGCTACACCTTC

v_call: TRBV20-1
j_call: TRBJ2-3
clone_size: NA
d_call: NA
cdr3_aa: CSARIDYTQYF
cdr3_nt: TGCAGTGCTAGAATTGACTATACGCAGTATTTT

v_call: TRBV10-2
j_call: TRBJ2-2
clone_size: few
d_call: NA
cdr3_aa: CASSQGYNTGELFF
cdr3_nt: TGCGCCAGCAGCCAGGGGTATAACACCGGGGAGCTGTTTTTT

v_call: TRBV30
j_call: TRBJ2-1
clone_size: few
d_call: TRBD2
cdr3_aa: CAWSPGLAGGVDEQFF
cdr3_nt: TGTGCCTGGAGTCCGGGACTAGCGGGAGGGGTGGATGAGCAGTTCTTC

v_call: TRBV27
j_call: TRBJ2-5
clone_size: few
d_call: NA
cdr3_aa: CASSLLLNRETQYF
cdr3_nt: TGTGCCAGCAGTTTATTGCTTAACCGGGAGACCCAGTACTTC

v_call: TRBV29-1
j_call: TRBJ1-1
clone_size: few
d_call: TRBD1
cdr3_aa: CSADRASSTEAFF
cdr3_nt: TGCAGCGCGGACAGGGCTTCATCCACTGAAGCTTTCTTT

v_call: TRBV5-4
j_call: TRBJ2-1
clone_size: few
d_call: TRBD2
cdr3_aa: CASSLELAGNEQFF
cdr3_nt: TGTGCCAGCAGCTTGGAACTAGCGGGCAATGAGCAGTTCTTC

v_call: TRBV30
j_call: TRBJ1-4
clone_size: NA
d_call: NA
cdr3_aa: CAWSVLWAANEKLFF
cdr3_nt: TGTGCCTGGAGTGTATTGTGGGCCGCTAATGAAAAACTGTTTTTT

v_call: TRBV18
j_call: TRBJ2-1
clone_size: few
d_call: NA
cdr3_aa: CASSPADYFNEQFF
cdr3_nt: TGTGCCAGCTCACCTGCCGACTATTTCAATGAGCAGTTCTTC

v_call: TRBV18
j_call: TRBJ2-7
clone_size: NA
d_call: TRBD2
cdr3_aa: CASSPTSGSWSHEQYF
cdr3_nt: TGTGCCAGCTCACCTACTAGCGGGAGTTGGTCCCACGAGCAGTACTTC

v_call: TRBV7-3
j_call: TRBJ2-3
clone_size: few
d_call: TRBD2
cdr3_aa: CASSLTSGNTDTQYF
cdr3_nt: TGTGCCAGCAGCTTGACTAGCGGAAACACAGATACGCAGTATTTT

v_call: TRBV5-4
j_call: TRBJ2-1
clone_size: few
d_call: NA
cdr3_aa: CASSLMGGGGGEQFF
cdr3_nt: TGTGCCAGCAGCTTAATGGGGGGAGGAGGAGGCGAGCAGTTCTTC

v_call: TRBV5-5
j_call: TRBJ2-7
clone_size: NA
d_call: TRBD2
cdr3_aa: CASSIGTSVYEQYF
cdr3_nt: TGTGCCAGCAGCATAGGGACTAGCGTCTACGAGCAGTACTTC

v_call: TRBV9
j_call: TRBJ2-7
clone_size: NA
d_call: NA
cdr3_aa: CASSVDPGRTYEQYF
cdr3_nt: TGTGCCAGCAGCGTAGATCCTGGGCGAACCTACGAGCAGTACTTC

v_call: TRBV18
j_call: TRBJ2-5
clone_size: few
d_call: NA
cdr3_aa: CASSIEASLGQETQYF
cdr3_nt: TGTGCCAGCTCAATAGAGGCCAGTCTCGGTCAAGAGACCCAGTACTTC

v_call: TRBV7-2
j_call: TRBJ1-5
clone_size: few
d_call: TRBD1
cdr3_aa: CASRETGASNQPQHF
cdr3_nt: TGTGCCAGCAGGGAGACAGGGGCAAGCAATCAGCCCCAGCATTTT

v_call: TRBV6-5
j_call: TRBJ2-7
clone_size: NA
d_call: TRBD1
cdr3_aa: CASRPTGGYEQYF
cdr3_nt: TGTGCCAGCAGACCTACAGGGGGCTACGAGCAGTACTTC

v_call: TRBV19
j_call: TRBJ2-3
clone_size: few
d_call: TRBD2
cdr3_aa: CASAGLAGGTDTQYF
cdr3_nt: TGTGCCAGCGCGGGCCTAGCGGGGGGCACAGATACGCAGTATTTT

v_call: TRBV11-1
j_call: TRBJ1-2
clone_size: few
d_call: TRBD1
cdr3_aa: CASSLRRTGNGYTF
cdr3_nt: TGTGCCAGCAGCTTGAGACGGACAGGGAACGGCTACACCTTC

v_call: TRBV28
j_call: TRBJ2-7
clone_size: NA
d_call: TRBD1
cdr3_aa: CASSPGQGAGYEQYF
cdr3_nt: TGTGCCAGCAGTCCAGGACAGGGGGCTGGGTACGAGCAGTACTTC

v_call: TRBV19
j_call: TRBJ2-3
clone_size: NA
d_call: NA
cdr3_aa: CASSISVFGDTQYF
cdr3_nt: TGTGCCAGTAGTATTTCGGTGTTTGGAGATACGCAGTATTTT